This TCR beta chain was captured by sequencing in a study of vaccination and CD4 T cells after COVID-19. With V trimmed by 6 bases and J by 4 bases, 11 bases remained unmatched. The germline CDR1 and CDR2 sequences are DFQATT and SNEGSKA (reference sequence). This CDR3 has 14 residues. TCRdb redid the calling of the PCR reads with MiXCR, one entry per CDR3 protein. The sample lists just under 30,000 distinct CDR3 sequences; about 46% were seen once. As for time point: late sampling 161 to 241 days after vaccination in a few convalescent patients. Within the sample, this clonotype is medium-sized (0.01 to 0.1%).

This TCR derives from a human donor who had recovered from COVID-19. Sample: CD4+ T cells from blood, taken about 7 months after SARS-CoV-2 vaccination. The V gene is TRBV20-1, the J gene TRBJ2-5, with 7 bases identical to TRBD2. In DNA form, the CDR3 reads TGCAGTGCCCCCCAGCGGGATAAAGGAGAGACCCAGTACTTC. Its translation is CSAPQRDKGETQYF.